This entry lists 2 T cell receptor beta chains sequenced from one sample in a study of blood T cell repertoires in COVID-19. The data were produced by immunoSEQ multiplex PCR, yet TCRdb's version contains in-frame clones alone and is incomplete. The table includes some 350,000 clones, 89% detected once. Material: peripheral blood. Receptors originate from a woman in her twenties or thirties with COVID-19, enrolled during active disease.

This rearrangement joins TRBV6-6 to TRBJ2-2; 8 bases fit TRBD1. The V gene end was trimmed by 9 bases and the J gene end by 7 bases; junction bases not matched to a gene: 10. The CDR3 extends over 14 amino acids. The germline CDR1 and CDR2 sequences are MNHNY and SVGAGI (reference sequence). In nucleotides, the CDR3 is TGTGCCAGTAACGGACAGGGAGGTGGCGGGGAGCTGTTTTTT. Translated, it gives CASNGQGGGGELFF.

The gene calls are TRBV5-1 and TRBJ1-3; 7 bases map to TRBD1. This CDR3 has 15 residues. V dropped 4 bases and J dropped 0; count of bases not matched to a gene: 4. The germline V gene encodes CDR1 SGHRS and CDR2 YFSETQ. Written as DNA, the CDR3 is TGCGCCAGCAGCCCAAGACAGGGCTCTGGAAACACCATATATTTT. Its translation is CASSPRQGSGNTIYF.